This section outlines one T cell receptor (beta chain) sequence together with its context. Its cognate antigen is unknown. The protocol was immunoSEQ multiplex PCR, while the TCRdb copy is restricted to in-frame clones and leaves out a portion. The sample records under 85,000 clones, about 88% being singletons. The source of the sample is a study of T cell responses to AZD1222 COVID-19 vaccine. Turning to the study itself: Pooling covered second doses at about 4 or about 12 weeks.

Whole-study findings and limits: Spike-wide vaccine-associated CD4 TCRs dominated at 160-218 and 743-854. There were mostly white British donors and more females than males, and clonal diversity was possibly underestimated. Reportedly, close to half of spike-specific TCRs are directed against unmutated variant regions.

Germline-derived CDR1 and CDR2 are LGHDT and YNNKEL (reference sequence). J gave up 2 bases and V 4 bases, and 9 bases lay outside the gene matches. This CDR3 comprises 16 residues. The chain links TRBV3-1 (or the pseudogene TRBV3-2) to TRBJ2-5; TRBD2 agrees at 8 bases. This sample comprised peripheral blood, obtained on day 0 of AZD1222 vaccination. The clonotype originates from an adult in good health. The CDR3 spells CASSRGRSGGQETQYF. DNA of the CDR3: TGTGCCAGCAGCCGGGGGCGGAGCGGGGGACAAGAGACCCAGTACTTC.